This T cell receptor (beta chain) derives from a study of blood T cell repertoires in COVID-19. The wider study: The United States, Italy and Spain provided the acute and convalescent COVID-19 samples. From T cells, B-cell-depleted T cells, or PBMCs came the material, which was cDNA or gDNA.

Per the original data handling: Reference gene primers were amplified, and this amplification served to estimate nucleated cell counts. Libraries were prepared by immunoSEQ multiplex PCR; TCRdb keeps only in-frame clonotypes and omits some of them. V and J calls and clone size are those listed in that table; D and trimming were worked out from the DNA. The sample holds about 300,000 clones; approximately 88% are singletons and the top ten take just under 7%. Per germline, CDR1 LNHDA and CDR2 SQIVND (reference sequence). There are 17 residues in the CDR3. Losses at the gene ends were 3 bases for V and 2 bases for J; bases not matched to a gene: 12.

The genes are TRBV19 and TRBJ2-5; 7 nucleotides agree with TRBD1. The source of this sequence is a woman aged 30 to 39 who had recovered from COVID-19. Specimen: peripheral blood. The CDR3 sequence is CASSMRLFRDRQETQYF. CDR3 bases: TGTGCCAGTAGTATGAGACTCTTCCGGGACAGACAAGAGACCCAGTACTTC.